A single sample is the source of the 6 T cell receptor beta chains below, sequenced in a study of blood T cell repertoires in COVID-19. Assay used: immunoSEQ multiplex PCR; TCRdb lists only in-frame clones, some missing. The sample lists 110,000 or so clones, roughly nine tenths occurring once. The sequenced material came from peripheral blood. These receptors were obtained from a man aged 70 or older who had recovered from COVID-19.

The chain combines TRBV19 with TRBJ1-3; D unresolved. The CDR3 has 17 residues. The V gene lost 3 bases and the J gene lost 0 bases, with 15 bases spanning the gap. Germline V CDR1 and CDR2: LNHDA, SQIVND (reference sequence). CDR3 sequence reads: CASSISPPASSGNTIYF. DNA of the CDR3: TGTGCCAGTAGTATTTCGCCCCCCGCGAGCTCTGGAAACACCATATATTTT.

The genes are TRBV30 and TRBJ2-3; 10 bases fit TRBD2. The V segment lost 0 bases and the J segment 1 base; nucleotides outside the gene matches: 7. Germline assignment: CDR1 GTSNPN and CDR2 SVGIG (reference sequence). The CDR3 runs 17 residues. DNA for the CDR3: TGTGCCTGGAGTGTACTGGGAGCGGGGGGGGGCACAGATACGCAGTATTTT. Its translation is CAWSVLGAGGGTDTQYF.

The genes are TRBV9 and TRBJ1-2; D ambiguous. Germline V gene lookup returns CDR1 SGDLS and CDR2 YYNGEE. The V and J ends lost 0 bases and 0 bases respectively, with 12 bases between them. CDR3 length: 16 residues. CDR3 nucleotide sequence: TGTGCCAGCAGCGTAGGGGTCCGGCGGACTAACTATGGCTACACCTTC. Amino acid sequence: CASSVGVRRTNYGYTF.

The V gene is TRBV5-8, the J gene TRBJ2-7; no firm D call. Germline V gene sequence: CDR1 SGHTS, CDR2 YDEGEE. The V and J ends lost 2 bases and 7 bases respectively, with 16 bases between them. There are 14 residues in the CDR3. The DNA of the CDR3 is TGTGCCAGCAGCTTCATCGGTCTCCCGTTTGAGCAGTACTTC. Protein: CASSFIGLPFEQYF. The full variable domain, in which reference TRBV5-8 and TRBJ2-7 provide the parts outside the CDR3, is EAGVTQSPTHLIKTRGQQATLRCSPISGHTSVYWYQQALGLGLQFLLWYDEGEERNRGNFPPRFSGRQFPNYSSELNVNALELEDSALYLCASSFIGLPFEQYFGPGTRLTVT.

The J gene is TRBJ2-1, the V gene TRBV7-2; 9 nucleotides line up with TRBD2. J gave up 7 bases and V 5 bases, and 6 bases lay outside the gene matches. The V gene's germline CDR1 is SGHTA and CDR2 FQGNSA. CDR3 size: 14 residues. The CDR3 region has the DNA TGTGCCAGCAGCCCGGATAGCGGGAGAAATGAGCAGTTCTTC. It specifies CASSPDSGRNEQFF.

The chain employs TRBV4-1 and TRBJ2-3; D is possibly TRBD2 (6 bases). This CDR3 has 17 residues. Deletions cut 1 base from V and 4 bases from J, with 18 bases between. Germline CDR1 MGHRA, CDR2 YSYEKL. In DNA form, the CDR3 reads TGCGCCAGCAGCCAAGGTAGGGCTAGCGTCTTGGCAGATACGCAGTATTTT. Residues: CASSQGRASVLADTQYF.